This TCR beta chain stems from a study of cytomegalovirus exposure and HLA in healthy donors. Study conclusions and caveats: The authors considered a cluster of highly shared sequence variants likely to be a sequencing artifact. A few V segments could not be told apart, such as TRBV6-2 and TRBV6-3, and were left out. The study listed approximately 170 cytomegalovirus-associated TCR beta chains. An assumption of roughly uniform sequencing depth across donors underlay the presence/absence analyses.

PCR primers comprised 60 Vbeta and 13 Jbeta primers. Libraries were prepared by immunoSEQ multiplex PCR; TCRdb keeps only in-frame clonotypes and omits some of them. The table has about 130,000 clones, around 77% seen once; the top ten hold around 1.2%. Germline assignment: CDR1 WNHNN and CDR2 SYGVQD (reference sequence). This CDR3 contains 14 residues. Trimming cost V 2 bases and J 9 bases, with 16 bases left between them. Remarks on this clone: Antigen specificity is unknown.

The clonotype originates from a man aged 45 to 65 in good health and CMV-seronegative. V usage is TRBV10-1 and J usage is TRBJ1-1; D unclear. The sequenced material came from PBMCs. CDR3 coding DNA: TGCGCCAGCAGTGAGGGGCGGGGAGAGGGAAAAGCTTTCTTT. Amino acids: CASSEGRGEGKAFF.